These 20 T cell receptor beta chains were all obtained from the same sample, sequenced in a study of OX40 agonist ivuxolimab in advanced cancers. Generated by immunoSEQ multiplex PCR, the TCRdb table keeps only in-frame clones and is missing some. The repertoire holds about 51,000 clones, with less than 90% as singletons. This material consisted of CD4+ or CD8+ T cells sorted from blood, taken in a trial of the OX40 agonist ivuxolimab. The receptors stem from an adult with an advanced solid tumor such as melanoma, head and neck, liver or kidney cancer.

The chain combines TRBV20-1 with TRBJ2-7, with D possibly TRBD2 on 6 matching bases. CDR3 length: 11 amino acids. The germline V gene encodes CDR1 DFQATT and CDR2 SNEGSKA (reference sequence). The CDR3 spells CAREMGYEQYF. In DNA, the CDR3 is TGCGCACGGGAGATGGGGTACGAGCAGTACTTC.

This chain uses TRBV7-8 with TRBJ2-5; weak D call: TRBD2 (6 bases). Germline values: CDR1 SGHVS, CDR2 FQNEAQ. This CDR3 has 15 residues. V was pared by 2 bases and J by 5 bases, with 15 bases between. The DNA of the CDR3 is TGTGCCAGCAGCTTATTGGCTAGCGAGGGGGAGACCCAGTACTTC. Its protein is CASSLLASEGETQYF.

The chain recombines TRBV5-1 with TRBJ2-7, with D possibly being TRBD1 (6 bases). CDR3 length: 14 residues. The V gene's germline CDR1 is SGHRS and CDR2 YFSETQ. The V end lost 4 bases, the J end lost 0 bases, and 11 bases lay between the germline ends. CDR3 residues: CASSDDRISYEQYF. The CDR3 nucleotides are TGCGCCAGCAGCGACGACAGGATCTCCTACGAGCAGTACTTC.

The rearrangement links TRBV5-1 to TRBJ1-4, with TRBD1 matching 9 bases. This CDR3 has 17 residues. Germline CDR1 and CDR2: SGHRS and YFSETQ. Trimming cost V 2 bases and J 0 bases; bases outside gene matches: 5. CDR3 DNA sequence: TGCGCCAGCAGCTTTTGGACAGGGGCGACAACTAATGAAAAACTGTTTTTT. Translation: CASSFWTGATTNEKLFF.

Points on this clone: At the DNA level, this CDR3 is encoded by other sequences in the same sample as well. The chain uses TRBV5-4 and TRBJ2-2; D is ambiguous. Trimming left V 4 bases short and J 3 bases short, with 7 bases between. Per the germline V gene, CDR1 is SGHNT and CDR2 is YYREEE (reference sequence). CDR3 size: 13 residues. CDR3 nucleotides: TGTGCCAGCAGCCGACGGGACACCGGGGAGCTGTTTTTT. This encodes CASSRRDTGELFF.

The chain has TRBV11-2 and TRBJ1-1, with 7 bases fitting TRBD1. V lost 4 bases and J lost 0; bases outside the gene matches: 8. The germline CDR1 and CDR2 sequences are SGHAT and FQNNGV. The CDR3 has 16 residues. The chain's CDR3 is CASSSRQGSLNTEAFF. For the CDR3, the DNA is TGTGCCAGCAGCTCCCGACAGGGATCCTTGAACACTGAAGCTTTCTTT.

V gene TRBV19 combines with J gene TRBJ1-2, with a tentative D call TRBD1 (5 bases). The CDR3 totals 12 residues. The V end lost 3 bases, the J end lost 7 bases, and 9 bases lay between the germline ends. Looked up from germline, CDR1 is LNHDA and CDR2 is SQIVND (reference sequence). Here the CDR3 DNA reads TGTGCCAGTAGTATTGGGGGAACTGGCTACACCTTC. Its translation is CASSIGGTGYTF.

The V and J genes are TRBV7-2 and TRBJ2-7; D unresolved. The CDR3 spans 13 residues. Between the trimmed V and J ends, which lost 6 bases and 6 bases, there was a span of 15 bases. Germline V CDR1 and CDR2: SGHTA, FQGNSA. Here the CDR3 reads CASRPPRASEQYF. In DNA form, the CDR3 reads TGTGCCAGCAGGCCTCCAAGGGCCTCCGAGCAGTACTTC.

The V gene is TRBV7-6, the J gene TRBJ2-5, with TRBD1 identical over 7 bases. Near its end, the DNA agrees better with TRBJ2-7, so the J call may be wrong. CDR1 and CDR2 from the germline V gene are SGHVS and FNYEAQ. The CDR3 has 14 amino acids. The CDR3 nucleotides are TGTGCCAGCAGCTCGACAGGGAACTCCTACGAGCAGTACTTC. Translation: CASSSTGNSYEQYF.

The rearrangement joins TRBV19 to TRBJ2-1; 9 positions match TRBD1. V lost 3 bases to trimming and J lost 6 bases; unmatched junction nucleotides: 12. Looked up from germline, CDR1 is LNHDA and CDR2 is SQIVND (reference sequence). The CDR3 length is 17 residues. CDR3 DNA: TGTGCCAGTAGTATTACGATAGGGGACAGGGTACTCAATGAGCAGTTCTTC. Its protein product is CASSITIGDRVLNEQFF.

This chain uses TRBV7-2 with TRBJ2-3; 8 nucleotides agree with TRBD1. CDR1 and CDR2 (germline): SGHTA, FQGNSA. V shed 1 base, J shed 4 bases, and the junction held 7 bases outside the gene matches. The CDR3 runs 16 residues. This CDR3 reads CASSLVLRGRSDTQYF. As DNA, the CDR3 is TGTGCCAGCAGCTTAGTGCTCAGGGGGCGCTCAGATACGCAGTATTTT. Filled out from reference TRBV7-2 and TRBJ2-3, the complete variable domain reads GAGVSQSPSNKVTEKGKDVELRCDPISGHTALYWYRQSLGQGLEFLIYFQGNSAPDKSGLPSDRFSAERTGGSVSTLTIQRTQQEDSAVYLCASSLVLRGRSDTQYFGPGTRLTVL.

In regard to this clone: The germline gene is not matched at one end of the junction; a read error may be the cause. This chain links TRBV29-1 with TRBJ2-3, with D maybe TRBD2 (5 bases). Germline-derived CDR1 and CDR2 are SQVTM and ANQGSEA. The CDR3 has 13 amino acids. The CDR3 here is CSVEAASTDTQYF. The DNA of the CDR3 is TGCAGCGTCGAAGCGGCCAGCACAGATACGCAGTATTTT.

The CDR3 region is CASTPGGPNTEAFF. The CDR3 DNA reads as TGTGCCAGTACCCCTGGCGGCCCGAACACTGAAGCTTTCTTT. This chain connects TRBV27 to TRBJ1-1; no reliable D call. Trimming took off 9 bases at V and 1 base at J, with 15 bases between the two ends. Looked up from germline, CDR1 is MNHEY and CDR2 is SMNVEV (reference sequence). This CDR3 region has 14 residues.

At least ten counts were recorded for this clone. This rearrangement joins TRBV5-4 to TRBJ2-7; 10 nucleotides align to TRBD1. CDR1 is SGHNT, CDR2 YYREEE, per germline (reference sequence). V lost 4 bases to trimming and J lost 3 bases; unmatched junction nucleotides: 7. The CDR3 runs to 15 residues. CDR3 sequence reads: CASSHGTGELYEQYF. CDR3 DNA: TGTGCCAGCAGCCACGGGACAGGGGAACTCTACGAGCAGTACTTC.

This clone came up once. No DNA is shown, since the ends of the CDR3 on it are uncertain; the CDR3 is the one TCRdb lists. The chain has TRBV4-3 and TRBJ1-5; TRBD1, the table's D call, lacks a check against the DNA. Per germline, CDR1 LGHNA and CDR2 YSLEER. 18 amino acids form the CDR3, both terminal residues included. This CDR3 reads CASSPKGRTGVLISPSIF.

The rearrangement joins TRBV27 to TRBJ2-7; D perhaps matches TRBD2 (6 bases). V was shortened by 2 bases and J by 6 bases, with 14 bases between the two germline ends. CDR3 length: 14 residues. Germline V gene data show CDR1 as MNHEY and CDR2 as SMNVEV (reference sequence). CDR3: CASSLRLGGREQYF. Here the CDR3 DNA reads TGTGCCAGCAGTTTAAGACTAGGCGGGCGCGAGCAGTACTTC.

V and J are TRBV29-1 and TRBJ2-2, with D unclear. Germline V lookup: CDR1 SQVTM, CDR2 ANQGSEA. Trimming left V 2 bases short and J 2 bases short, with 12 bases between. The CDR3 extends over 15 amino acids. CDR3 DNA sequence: TGCAGCGTTGAACGTGGCGGCTACAACACCGGGGAGCTGTTTTTT. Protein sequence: CSVERGGYNTGELFF.

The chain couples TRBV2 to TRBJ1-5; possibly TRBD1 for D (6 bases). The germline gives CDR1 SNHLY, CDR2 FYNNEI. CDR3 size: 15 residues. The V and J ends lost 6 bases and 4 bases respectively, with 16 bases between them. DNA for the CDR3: TGTGCCAGCAGCTCAAGGACAGAACCTAATCAGCCCCAGCATTTT. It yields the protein CASSSRTEPNQPQHF. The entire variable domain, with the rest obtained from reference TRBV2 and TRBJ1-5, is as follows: EPEVTQTPSHQVTQMGQEVILRCVPISNHLYFYWYRQILGQKVEFLVSFYNNEISEKSEIFDDQFSVERPDGSNFTLKIRSTKLEDSAMYFCASSSRTEPNQPQHFGDGTRLSIL.

Here the CDR3 DNA reads TGTGCCAGCAGCCTCTCTATCGTGGGAACCGGGGAGCTGTTTTTT. Its translation is CASSLSIVGTGELFF. The chain links TRBV7-8 to TRBJ2-2; no definite D call. The V end lost 5 bases, the J end lost 5 bases, and 15 bases lay between the germline ends. The germline gives CDR1 SGHVS, CDR2 FQNEAQ. CDR3 size: 15 residues. The full variable domain, completed using reference TRBV7-8 and TRBJ2-2, is GAGVSQSPRYKVAKRGQDVALRCDPISGHVSLFWYQQALGQGPEFLTYFQNEAQLDKSGLPSDRFFAERPEGSVSTLKIQRTQQEDSAVYLCASSLSIVGTGELFFGEGSRLTVL.

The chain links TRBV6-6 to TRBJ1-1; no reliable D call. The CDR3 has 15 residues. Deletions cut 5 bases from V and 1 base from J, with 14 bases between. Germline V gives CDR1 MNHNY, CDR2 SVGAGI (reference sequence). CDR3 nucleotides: TGTGCCAGCAGTACGAGTCCAGGAGGGAACACTGAAGCTTTCTTT. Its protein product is CASSTSPGGNTEAFF.